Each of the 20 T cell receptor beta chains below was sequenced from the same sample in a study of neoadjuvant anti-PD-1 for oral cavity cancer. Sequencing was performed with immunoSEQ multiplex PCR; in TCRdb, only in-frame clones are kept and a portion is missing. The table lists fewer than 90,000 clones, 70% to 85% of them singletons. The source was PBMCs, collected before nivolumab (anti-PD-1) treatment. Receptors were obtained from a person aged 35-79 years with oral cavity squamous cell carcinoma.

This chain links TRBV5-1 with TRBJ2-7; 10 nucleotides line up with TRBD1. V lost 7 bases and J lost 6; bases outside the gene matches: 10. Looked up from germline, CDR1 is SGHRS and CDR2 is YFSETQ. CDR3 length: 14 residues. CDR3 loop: CASRVWTGGVEQYF. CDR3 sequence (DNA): TGCGCCAGCCGGGTTTGGACAGGGGGTGTCGAGCAGTACTTC.

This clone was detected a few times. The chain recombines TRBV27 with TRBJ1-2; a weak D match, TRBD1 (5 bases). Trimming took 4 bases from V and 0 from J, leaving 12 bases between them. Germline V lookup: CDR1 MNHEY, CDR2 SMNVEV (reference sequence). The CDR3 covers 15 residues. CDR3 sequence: CASSYASGANYGYTF. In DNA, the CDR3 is TGTGCCAGCAGTTACGCCTCGGGGGCTAACTATGGCTACACCTTC.

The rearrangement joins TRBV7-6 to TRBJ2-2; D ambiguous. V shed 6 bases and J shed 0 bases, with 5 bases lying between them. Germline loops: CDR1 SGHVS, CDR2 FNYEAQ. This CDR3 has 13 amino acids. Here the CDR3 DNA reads TGTGCCAGCAGGCAGCCGAACACCGGGGAGCTGTTTTTT. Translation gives CASRQPNTGELFF. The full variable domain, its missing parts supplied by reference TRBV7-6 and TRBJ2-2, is GAGVSQSPRYKVTKRGQDVALRCDPISGHVSLYWYRQALGQGPEFLTYFNYEAQQDKSGLPNDRFSAERPEGSISTLTIQRTEQRDSAMYRCASRQPNTGELFFGEGSRLTVL.

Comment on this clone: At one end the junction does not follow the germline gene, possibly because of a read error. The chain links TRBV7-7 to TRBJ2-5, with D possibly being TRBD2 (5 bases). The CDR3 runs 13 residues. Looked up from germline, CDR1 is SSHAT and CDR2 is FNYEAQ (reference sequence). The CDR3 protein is CASSPSGIETQYF. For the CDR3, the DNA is TGTGCTAGCAGCCCCTCGGGGATAGAGACCCAGTACTTC. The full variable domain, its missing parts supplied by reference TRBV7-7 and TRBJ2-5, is GAGVSQSPRYKVTKRGQDVTLRCDPISSHATLYWYQQALGQGPEFLTYFNYEAQPDKSGLPSDRFSAERPEGSISTLTIQRTEQRDSAMYRCASSPSGIETQYFGPGTRLLVL.

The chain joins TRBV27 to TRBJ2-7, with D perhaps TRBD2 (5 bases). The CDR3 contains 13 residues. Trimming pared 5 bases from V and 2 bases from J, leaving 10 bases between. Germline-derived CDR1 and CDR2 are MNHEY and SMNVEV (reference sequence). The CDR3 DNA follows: TGTGCCAGCAGTCTGGGAGTTCCCTACGAGCAGTACTTC. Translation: CASSLGVPYEQYF.

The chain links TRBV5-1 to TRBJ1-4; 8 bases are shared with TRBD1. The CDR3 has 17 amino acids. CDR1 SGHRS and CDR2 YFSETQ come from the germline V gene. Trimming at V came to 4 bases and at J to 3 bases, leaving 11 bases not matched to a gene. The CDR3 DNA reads TGCGCCAGCAGCCCCGGGACAGGTTCGAATTCTAATGAAAAACTGTTTTTT. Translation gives CASSPGTGSNSNEKLFF.

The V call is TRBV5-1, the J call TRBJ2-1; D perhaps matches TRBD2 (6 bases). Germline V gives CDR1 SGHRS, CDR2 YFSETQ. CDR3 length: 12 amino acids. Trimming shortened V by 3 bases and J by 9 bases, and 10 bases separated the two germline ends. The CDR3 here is CASSSGDTEQFF. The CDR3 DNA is TGCGCCAGCAGCTCGGGGGATACTGAGCAGTTCTTC.

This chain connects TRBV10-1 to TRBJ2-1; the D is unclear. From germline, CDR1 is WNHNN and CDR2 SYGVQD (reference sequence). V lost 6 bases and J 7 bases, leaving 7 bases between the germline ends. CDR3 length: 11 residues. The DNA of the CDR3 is TGCGCCAGCAGCCACAATAATGAGCAGTTCTTC. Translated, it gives CASSHNNEQFF.

For the CDR3, the DNA is TGCGCCAGCAGCCAGGGGACTAGCGGTTACACAGATACGCAGTATTTT. The encoded protein is CASSQGTSGYTDTQYF. The rearrangement links TRBV5-1 to TRBJ2-3, with 11 bases identical to TRBD2. Germline values: CDR1 SGHRS, CDR2 YFSETQ. After removal of 4 bases from V and 2 bases from J, the junction contained 6 bases not matched to a gene. The CDR3 is made up of 16 amino acids.

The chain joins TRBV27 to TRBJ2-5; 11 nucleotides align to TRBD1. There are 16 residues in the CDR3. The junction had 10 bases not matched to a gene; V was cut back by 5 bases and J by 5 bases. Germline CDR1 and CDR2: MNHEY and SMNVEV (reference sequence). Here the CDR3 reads CASSAGQGALRETQYF. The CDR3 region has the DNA TGTGCCAGCAGTGCCGGACAGGGGGCCCTAAGGGAGACCCAGTACTTC.

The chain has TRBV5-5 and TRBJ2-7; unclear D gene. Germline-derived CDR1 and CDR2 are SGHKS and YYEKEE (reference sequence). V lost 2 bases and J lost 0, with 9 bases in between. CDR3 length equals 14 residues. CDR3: CASSLRPSSYEQYF. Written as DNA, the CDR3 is TGTGCCAGCAGCTTACGACCGAGCTCCTACGAGCAGTACTTC. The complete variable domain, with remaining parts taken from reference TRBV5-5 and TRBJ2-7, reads DAGVTQSPTHLIKTRGQQVTLRCSPISGHKSVSWYQQVLGQGPQFIFQYYEKEERGRGNFPDRFSARQFPNYSSELNVNALLLGDSALYLCASSLRPSSYEQYFGPGTRLTVT.

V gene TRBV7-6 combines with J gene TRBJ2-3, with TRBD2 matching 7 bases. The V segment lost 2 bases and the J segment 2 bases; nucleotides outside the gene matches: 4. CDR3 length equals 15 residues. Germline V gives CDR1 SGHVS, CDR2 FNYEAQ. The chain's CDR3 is CASSLSGTTTDTQYF. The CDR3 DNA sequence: TGTGCCAGCAGCTTAAGCGGGACCACCACAGATACGCAGTATTTT.

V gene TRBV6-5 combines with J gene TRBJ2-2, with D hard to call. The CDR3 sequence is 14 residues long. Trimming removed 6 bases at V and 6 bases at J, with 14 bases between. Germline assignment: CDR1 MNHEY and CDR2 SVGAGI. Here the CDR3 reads CASRPTPGAGELFF. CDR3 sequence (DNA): TGTGCCAGCAGGCCAACCCCTGGAGCCGGGGAGCTGTTTTTT.

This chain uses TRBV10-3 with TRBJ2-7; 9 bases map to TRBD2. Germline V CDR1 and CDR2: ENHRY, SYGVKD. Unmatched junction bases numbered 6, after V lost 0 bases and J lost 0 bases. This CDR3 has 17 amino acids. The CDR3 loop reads CAISESLAGYSSYEQYF. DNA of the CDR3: TGTGCCATCAGTGAGTCGCTAGCGGGATACTCCTCCTACGAGCAGTACTTC.

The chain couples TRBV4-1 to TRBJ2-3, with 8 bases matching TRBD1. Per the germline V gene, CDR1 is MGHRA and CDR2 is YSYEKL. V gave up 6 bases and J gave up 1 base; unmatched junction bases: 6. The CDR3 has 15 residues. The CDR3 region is CASRPGQGRTDTQYF. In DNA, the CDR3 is TGCGCCAGCAGACCTGGACAGGGTCGCACAGATACGCAGTATTTT.

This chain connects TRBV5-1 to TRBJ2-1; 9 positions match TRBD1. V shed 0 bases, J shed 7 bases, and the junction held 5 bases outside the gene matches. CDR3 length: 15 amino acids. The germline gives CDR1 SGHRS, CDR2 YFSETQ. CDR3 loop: CASSLARDRVNEQFF. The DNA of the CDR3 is TGCGCCAGCAGCTTGGCCCGGGACAGGGTAAATGAGCAGTTCTTC.

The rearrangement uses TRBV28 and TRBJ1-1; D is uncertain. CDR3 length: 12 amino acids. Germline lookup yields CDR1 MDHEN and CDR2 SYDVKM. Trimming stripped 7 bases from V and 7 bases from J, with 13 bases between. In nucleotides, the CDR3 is TGTGCCAGCACCCCCAGCGCGGGTGAAGCTTTCTTT. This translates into CASTPSAGEAFF.

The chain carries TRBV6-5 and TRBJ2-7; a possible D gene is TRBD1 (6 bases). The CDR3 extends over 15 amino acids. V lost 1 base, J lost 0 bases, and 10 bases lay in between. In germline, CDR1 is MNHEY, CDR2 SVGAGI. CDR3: CASSYLRDTSYEQYF. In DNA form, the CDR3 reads TGTGCCAGCAGTTACTTACGGGACACCTCCTACGAGCAGTACTTC.

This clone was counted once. The CDR3 sequence: CSVGFGSGSSETQYF. The CDR3 region has the DNA TGCAGCGTTGGGTTTGGTAGCGGGAGTTCCGAGACCCAGTACTTC. The V and J genes are TRBV29-1 and TRBJ2-5; 9 bases match TRBD2. The V and J ends lost 4 bases and 5 bases, in that order; junction bases with no gene match: 11. The CDR3 runs to 15 residues. The V gene's germline CDR1 is SQVTM and CDR2 ANQGSEA.

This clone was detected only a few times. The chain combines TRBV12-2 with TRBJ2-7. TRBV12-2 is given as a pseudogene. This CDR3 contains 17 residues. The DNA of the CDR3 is TGTGCAAGTCGCCCCAAGGGACGTCTGGACACCTCCTACGAGCAGTACTTC. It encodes CASRPKGRLDTSYEQYF.